Reported below is one T cell receptor beta chain. The source of the sample is a study of T cells after posttransplantation cyclophosphamide. TCRdb's table, derived via immunoSEQ multiplex PCR, lists solely in-frame clones and lacks some. The data show more than 50,000 clones, roughly 84% seen once. The sample was PBMCs. The clonotype comes from a man aged 25-45 years with a blood cancer, CMV-positive, and with a related stem cell donor.

The chain's CDR3 is CASSSRGWELFF. The CDR3 coding sequence is TGTGCCAGCAGCTCAAGGGGGTGGGAGCTGTTTTTT. This rearrangement joins TRBV7-8 to TRBJ2-2; D possibly corresponds to TRBD1 (6 bases). This CDR3 comprises 12 residues. The germline CDR1 and CDR2 sequences are SGHVS and FQNEAQ. V was clipped by 4 bases and J by 9 bases, with 9 bases between them.